One and the same sample provided the 28 T cell receptor beta chains below, sequenced in a study of T cells after yellow fever vaccination. From the 5' RACE reads, TCRdb called clonotypes with MiXCR, one entry per CDR3 protein. Seen here are about 210,000 distinct CDR3 sequences, 6.5% to 7.5% observed once, and the top ten hold 1% to 1.2%. The sample was CD4+ T cells sorted from PBMCs, taken on the day of the yellow fever booster vaccination. Receptors were obtained from a young man who received the YFV17D yellow fever vaccine.

V is TRBV7-2 and J is TRBJ1-2, with TRBD1 as a possible D gene (6 bases). The germline V and J ends were trimmed by 1 base and 6 bases, with 15 bases remaining between them. This CDR3 is 15 amino acids long. The germline CDR1 and CDR2 sequences are SGHTA and FQGNSA. The CDR3 spells CASSLDSGGPDGYTF. The CDR3 bases are TGTGCCAGCAGCTTAGATTCGGGGGGGCCGGATGGCTACACCTTC.

This chain links TRBV7-9 with TRBJ2-1; D is possibly TRBD1 (6 bases). The CDR3 loop spans 14 amino acids. CDR1 is SEHNR and CDR2 is FQNEAQ in the germline V gene (reference sequence). The V end lost 3 bases, the J end lost 5 bases, and 11 bases lay between the germline ends. The DNA of the CDR3 is TGTGCCAGCAGCTTCCCTCGACAGGACAATGAGCAGTTCTTC. Translation gives CASSFPRQDNEQFF.

This clonotype was counted ten times or more. J is TRBJ2-7 and V is TRBV12-3 or TRBV12-4; D may correspond to TRBD1 or TRBD2 (5 bases each). This CDR3 spans 15 amino acids. V dropped 6 bases and J dropped 0 bases, with 15 bases sitting between them. CDR3 coding DNA: TGTGCCAGCAGCCTCCAGGGCGGAGGCTCCTACGAGCAGTACTTC. This codes for CASSLQGGGSYEQYF.

The J gene is TRBJ1-1, the V gene TRBV14; D gene unclear. Germline V gene data show CDR1 as SGHDN and CDR2 as FVKESK. This CDR3 has 12 amino acids. V gave up 1 base and J gave up 5 bases, with 5 bases separating them. The CDR3 nucleotides are TGTGCCAGCAGCCAAGGGTGGACTGAAGCTTTCTTT. Amino acids: CASSQGWTEAFF.

J is TRBJ2-1 and V is TRBV10-3, with D possibly TRBD1 on 7 matching bases. This CDR3 has 11 amino acids. V lost 10 bases to trimming and J lost 7 bases, with 11 bases between them. Germline V lookup: CDR1 ENHRY, CDR2 SYGVKD. CDR3 residues: CATRGVNEQFF. In nucleotides, the CDR3 is TGTGCCACCAGGGGGGTTAATGAGCAGTTCTTC.

This clonotype was seen at least ten times. J is TRBJ2-2 and V is TRBV7-7, with TRBD2 identical over 8 bases. CDR1 SSHAT and CDR2 FNYEAQ come from the germline V gene (reference sequence). CDR3 length equals 14 residues. With V trimmed by 2 bases and J by 6 bases, 2 bases remained unmatched. In DNA, the CDR3 is TGTGCCAGCAGCTTAACGGGGGGGCCCGGGGAGCTGTTTTTT. Protein product: CASSLTGGPGELFF.

This clonotype has at least ten counts. The chain combines TRBV5-1 with TRBJ1-3, with 7 bases lining up with TRBD1. In germline, CDR1 is SGHRS, CDR2 YFSETQ. The J segment lost 2 bases and the V segment lost 4 bases, leaving 6 bases of the junction unmatched. The CDR3 totals 15 residues. CDR3 sequence reads: CASSTDGTAGNTIYF. The DNA of the CDR3 is TGCGCCAGCAGCACAGATGGGACAGCTGGAAACACCATATATTTT.

This chain uses TRBV7-2 with TRBJ2-5; D not certain. The length of the CDR3 is 12 residues. With 4 bases removed from V and 5 bases from J, the gap between germline ends came to 8 bases. Per the germline V gene, CDR1 is SGHTA and CDR2 is FQGNSA. This CDR3 reads CASSSEYETQYF. In nucleotides, the CDR3 is TGTGCCAGCAGCTCGGAGTATGAGACCCAGTACTTC. The full variable domain, rest sourced from reference TRBV7-2 and TRBJ2-5, is GAGVSQSPSNKVTEKGKDVELRCDPISGHTALYWYRQSLGQGLEFLIYFQGNSAPDKSGLPSDRFSAERTGGSVSTLTIQRTQQEDSAVYLCASSSEYETQYFGPGTRLLVL.

This clonotype was seen ten or more times. The V call is TRBV15, the J call TRBJ2-7; D is unclear. Between the trimmed V and J ends, which lost 8 bases and 7 bases, there was a span of 15 bases. Germline assignment: CDR1 LNHNV and CDR2 YYDKDF (reference sequence). This CDR3 is 12 amino acids long. The DNA of the CDR3 is TGTGCCACCGGGCCATTGTATACGGAGCAGTACTTC. It specifies CATGPLYTEQYF.

This clonotype occurred many times. The J gene is TRBJ1-1, the V gene TRBV29-1; the D is unclear. The V and J ends lost 6 bases and 0 bases respectively, with 14 bases between them. Germline V gene sequence: CDR1 SQVTM, CDR2 ANQGSEA. The CDR3 loop spans 14 amino acids. The CDR3 DNA reads as TGCAGCGTCGCTCCGGGGAGTGTGAACACTGAAGCTTTCTTT. It encodes CSVAPGSVNTEAFF.

This chain joins TRBV29-1 and TRBJ2-2; D is unclear. The CDR3 is 11 amino acids. V was pared by 6 bases and J by 5 bases, with 7 bases between. Germline CDR1 is SQVTM and CDR2 is ANQGSEA. The CDR3 bases are TGCAGCGTCTTAAGAACCGGGGAGCTGTTTTTT. Translated: CSVLRTGELFF.

This clonotype was detected ten times or more. The chain carries TRBV10-3 and TRBJ2-3; 7 positions agree with TRBD2. CDR3 length: 16 residues. Germline lookup yields CDR1 ENHRY and CDR2 SYGVKD. The ends lost 10 bases at V and 4 bases at J; junction bases unmatched: 17. The CDR3 bases are TGTGCCACCTCTCAGGGCGGGAGAGGGGACCCAGATACGCAGTATTTT. Encoded protein: CATSQGGRGDPDTQYF.

The CDR3 loop reads CASSLVTGGNNEQFF. Written as DNA, the CDR3 is TGTGCCAGCAGCTTAGTAACCGGGGGAAACAATGAGCAGTTCTTC. This chain uses TRBV7-2 with TRBJ2-1, with D tentatively TRBD2 (6 bases). The CDR3 has 15 residues. Trimming removed 1 base from V and 5 bases from J, with 12 bases in between. The germline V gene has CDR1 SGHTA and CDR2 FQGNSA.

This clonotype was seen more than once but under ten times. This sequence joins TRBV28 and TRBJ1-4; no clear D gene. The CDR3 spans 14 residues. The V and J ends lost 6 bases and 2 bases respectively, with 10 bases between them. Germline V lookup: CDR1 MDHEN, CDR2 SYDVKM. CDR3 in amino acids: CASRNSGTNEKLFF. CDR3 coding DNA: TGTGCCAGCAGGAATTCGGGGACTAATGAAAAACTGTTTTTT.

The J gene is TRBJ2-1, the V gene TRBV5-1; 7 nucleotides agree with TRBD2. Germline CDR1 reads SGHRS; CDR2 reads YFSETQ. CDR3 length equals 12 residues. V shed 7 bases and J 5 bases; nucleotides not matched to a gene: 3. The CDR3 DNA is TGCGCCAGCTGGGGAGGGAACAATGAGCAGTTCTTC. It is translated as CASWGGNNEQFF.

The chain uses TRBV27 and TRBJ1-5, with D perhaps TRBD1 (6 bases). The CDR3 is 15 residues long. Germline CDR1 reads MNHEY; CDR2 reads SMNVEV (reference sequence). Deletions cut 3 bases from V and 6 bases from J, with 15 bases between. This chain's CDR3 is CASSFQGFDGQPQHF. Written as DNA, the CDR3 is TGTGCCAGCAGTTTTCAGGGGTTTGACGGTCAGCCCCAGCATTTT.

The sample holds many counts of this clonotype. The chain has TRBV2 and TRBJ1-2, with D unclear. Germline V CDR1 and CDR2: SNHLY, FYNNEI. The V gene lost 2 bases and the J gene lost 0 bases, with 4 bases spanning the gap. The CDR3 totals 13 residues. This CDR3 is CASSERTNYGYTF. CDR3 bases: TGTGCCAGCAGTGAAAGGACTAACTATGGCTACACCTTC.

This clonotype was observed many times. The CDR3 sequence: CASSQDQLQKDTQYF. The CDR3 coding sequence is TGTGCCAGCAGCCAAGATCAATTACAGAAAGATACGCAGTATTTT. The rearrangement uses TRBV3-1 and TRBJ2-3, with no clear D. This CDR3 has 15 residues. The V end lost 0 bases, the J end lost 5 bases, and 12 bases lay between the germline ends. CDR1 is LGHDT, CDR2 YNNKEL, per germline (reference sequence).

This rearrangement joins TRBV7-2 to TRBJ2-4, with D unclear. Trimming left V 8 bases short and J 2 bases short, with 13 bases between. The CDR3 is 14 residues long. Germline CDR1 reads SGHTA; CDR2 reads FQGNSA. CDR3 protein: CASGSPLTKNIQYF. CDR3 DNA sequence: TGTGCCAGCGGGTCCCCTTTAACCAAAAACATTCAGTACTTC.

Regarding this clonotype: One base away lies a much larger clone, so this may be a sequencing read error. The chain joins TRBV20-1 to TRBJ2-7, with D possibly TRBD2 on 5 matching bases. The length of the CDR3 is 14 residues. V gave up 0 bases and J gave up 5 bases, with 14 bases separating them. Germline CDR1 reads DFQATT; CDR2 reads SNEGSKA (reference sequence). The CDR3 coding sequence is TGCAGTGCTAGAGATCCCGAGGGCCCTGACGAGCAGTACTTC. It codes for CSARDPEGPDEQYF.

The table lists this clonotype with many counts. V usage is TRBV10-3 and J usage is TRBJ2-1; no reliable D call. This CDR3 contains 11 residues. Trimming pared 4 bases from V and 5 bases from J, leaving 3 bases between. Per germline, CDR1 ENHRY and CDR2 SYGVKD. Written as DNA, the CDR3 is TGTGCCATCAGTGTGGACAATGAGCAGTTCTTC. Residues: CAISVDNEQFF.

This clonotype turned up a few times. The rearrangement uses TRBV9 and TRBJ2-3; 12 bases are shared with TRBD2. The CDR3 spans 20 residues. CDR1 and CDR2 from the germline V gene are SGDLS and YYNGEE. Germline trimming cut 3 bases from V and 5 bases from J; bases unmatched to any gene: 19. DNA of the CDR3: TGTGCCAGCAGCGGCCAGGGTATTCGGCTAGCGGGAGGGCGCGTAGATACGCAGTATTTT. Its translation is CASSGQGIRLAGGRVDTQYF.

This clonotype has ten or more counts. The chain has TRBV5-5 and TRBJ2-7; TRBD2 matches 9 bases. Germline CDR1 reads SGHKS; CDR2 reads YYEKEE (reference sequence). The CDR3 is 16 residues long. With V trimmed by 3 bases and J by 0 bases, 7 bases remained unmatched. The CDR3 sequence is CASSSPLAGASYEQYF. The DNA for the CDR3 is TGTGCCAGCAGCTCCCCTTTAGCGGGAGCCTCCTACGAGCAGTACTTC.

This clonotype was found a few times. The genes are TRBV20-1 and TRBJ2-7; tentatively, D is TRBD2 (6 bases). The ends were cut back, 4 bases at V and 0 bases at J, with 10 bases in the middle. CDR3 length: 13 residues. CDR1 and CDR2 (germline): DFQATT, SNEGSKA (reference sequence). CDR3 region: CSAKMTSSYEQYF. DNA for the CDR3: TGCAGTGCTAAGATGACTAGCTCCTACGAGCAGTACTTC.

The table lists this clonotype with many counts. The genes are TRBV7-2 and TRBJ2-1, with 11 nucleotides matching TRBD1. Losses at the gene ends were 5 bases for V and 4 bases for J; bases not matched to a gene: 4. CDR3 length: 15 residues. Germline lookup yields CDR1 SGHTA and CDR2 FQGNSA. The CDR3 here is CASSRGQGGYNEQFF. The DNA for the CDR3 is TGTGCCAGCAGCCGGGGACAGGGGGGGTACAATGAGCAGTTCTTC.

The CDR3 DNA sequence: TGTGCCAGCAGTTACGATGCGGGAACAAGGAACACCGGGGAGCTGTTTTTT. Encoded protein: CASSYDAGTRNTGELFF. The V and J genes are TRBV6-5 and TRBJ2-2, with D tentatively TRBD2 (6 bases). The germline V gene has CDR1 MNHEY and CDR2 SVGAGI. CDR3 length equals 17 residues. V lost 2 bases and J lost 1, with 14 bases in between.

This clonotype has a count of ten or more. This chain uses TRBV6-5 with TRBJ2-2, with a weak D call TRBD2 (5 bases). Trimming took 4 bases from V and 1 from J, leaving 7 bases between them. This CDR3 is built from 14 residues. Germline lookup yields CDR1 MNHEY and CDR2 SVGAGI. The CDR3 reads CASSSSRNTGELFF. CDR3 DNA: TGTGCCAGCAGTTCTAGCAGGAACACCGGGGAGCTGTTTTTT.

This clonotype has a handful of counts. This chain uses TRBV4-3 with TRBJ2-1; D not resolved. The CDR3 sequence is 18 residues long. V lost 1 base and J 0 bases, leaving 16 bases between the germline ends. Germline CDR1 is LGHNA and CDR2 is YSLEER. CDR3 in amino acids: CASSQAHTGVSSYNEQFF. CDR3 nucleotides: TGCGCCAGCAGCCAAGCTCATACGGGTGTCAGCTCCTACAATGAGCAGTTCTTC.